What follows are 22 T cell receptor beta chains derived from one specimen sequenced in a study of T cell changes during pregnancy in multiple sclerosis. The repertoire was sequenced with immunoSEQ multiplex PCR; TCRdb's copy has only in-frame clones and lacks some. The profile covers around 37,000 clones, with approximately 90% appearing a single time and under 30% taken by the ten largest. The material was CD8+ T cells from peripheral blood mononuclear cells, obtained before pregnancy. The receptors were gathered from a female donor with multiple sclerosis, enrolled in a pregnancy study.

The chain uses TRBV7-2 and TRBJ2-7; D unresolved. V was cut by 4 bases and J by 7 bases, with 11 bases left in between. Germline assignment: CDR1 SGHTA and CDR2 FQGNSA. The CDR3 is made up of 12 amino acids. The DNA for the CDR3 is TGTGCCAGCAGCTCCCGAGAGGAGGAGCAGTACTTC. Protein sequence: CASSSREEEQYF.

The chain has TRBV7-6 and TRBJ2-1; 15 bases align to TRBD2. This CDR3 is built from 20 residues. Germline V CDR1 and CDR2: SGHVS, FNYEAQ. V dropped 2 bases and J dropped 7; count of bases not matched to a gene: 15. The CDR3 nucleotides are TGTGCCAGCAGCTTAAGCCGATTCGGGACTAGCGGGGGGAGTTTAAATGAGCAGTTCTTC. Its translation: CASSLSRFGTSGGSLNEQFF.

V gene TRBV27 combines with J gene TRBJ1-1, with no clear D. This CDR3 is 11 amino acids long. Per germline, CDR1 MNHEY and CDR2 SMNVEV (reference sequence). With 5 bases removed from V and 8 bases from J, the gap between germline ends came to 9 bases. Here the CDR3 reads CASSDQAEAFF. The CDR3 nucleotides read TGTGCCAGCAGTGACCAGGCCGAAGCTTTCTTT.

V usage is TRBV5-4 and J usage is TRBJ2-2; D is uncertain. Germline V gene sequence: CDR1 SGHNT, CDR2 YYREEE (reference sequence). With 4 bases removed from V and 4 bases from J, the gap between germline ends came to 11 bases. The CDR3 spans 14 residues. In DNA, the CDR3 is TGTGCCAGCAGCCCCGGTTCGGTCACCGGGGAGCTGTTTTTT. This gives the protein CASSPGSVTGELFF.

This clone was detected a few times. CDR3 in amino acids: CAISDREGHNEQFF. The CDR3 nucleotides are TGTGCCATCAGTGACCGGGAGGGCCACAATGAGCAGTTCTTC. This chain joins TRBV10-3 and TRBJ2-1; 8 bases fit TRBD2. J gave up 5 bases and V 3 bases, and 3 bases lay outside the gene matches. Germline CDR1 reads ENHRY; CDR2 reads SYGVKD. CDR3 length: 14 residues.

The rearrangement joins TRBV9 to TRBJ2-2, with 12 bases matching TRBD1. V trimming: 4 bases; J trimming: 0 bases; junction bases outside the gene matches: 7. Germline-derived CDR1 and CDR2 are SGDLS and YYNGEE. The CDR3 is 18 amino acids. CDR3 in DNA: TGTGCCAGCAGCATCCGGGACAGGGGGCTATCGAACACCGGGGAGCTGTTTTTT. Translated, it gives CASSIRDRGLSNTGELFF.

This chain links TRBV19 with TRBJ2-5; a possible D gene is TRBD2 (7 bases). The germline V and J ends were trimmed by 5 bases and 4 bases, with 23 bases remaining between them. CDR3 size: 17 residues. From germline, CDR1 is LNHDA and CDR2 SQIVND (reference sequence). CDR3: CASSSTGGPRLSETQYF. The CDR3 bases are TGTGCCAGTAGTTCAACGGGGGGCCCTCGCCTTTCAGAGACCCAGTACTTC.

V is TRBV7-6 and J is TRBJ2-7, with TRBD2 matching 10 bases. Germline V CDR1 and CDR2: SGHVS, FNYEAQ. V dropped 5 bases and J dropped 3; count of bases not matched to a gene: 19. The CDR3 extends over 19 amino acids. CDR3 sequence reads: CASSPRPTRPGLAFYEQYF. The CDR3 DNA reads TGTGCCAGCAGCCCTCGGCCGACACGGCCGGGACTAGCGTTCTACGAGCAGTACTTC.

The chain combines TRBV15 with TRBJ2-1, with 11 positions matching TRBD2. CDR3 length: 16 amino acids. Germline V CDR1 and CDR2: LNHNV, YYDKDF (reference sequence). The trim removed 4 bases at V and 10 bases at J, leaving 12 bases unmatched. This CDR3 is CATSKYLAGGPEEQFF. The CDR3 DNA sequence: TGTGCCACCAGCAAATACTTAGCGGGGGGGCCTGAGGAGCAGTTCTTC. The full variable domain, with the rest looked up from reference TRBV15 and TRBJ2-1, is DAMVIQNPRYQVTQFGKPVTLSCSQTLNHNVMYWYQQKSSQAPKLLFHYYDKDFNNEADTPDNFQSRRPNTSFCFLDIRSPGLGDTAMYLCATSKYLAGGPEEQFFGPGTRLTVL.

The V gene is TRBV10-2, the J gene TRBJ1-5; no reliable D call. Germline V gene data show CDR1 as WSHSY and CDR2 as SAAADI. Between the trimmed V and J ends, which lost 8 bases and 6 bases, there was a span of 14 bases. The CDR3 sequence is 13 residues long. CDR3 nucleotide sequence: TGCGCCAGCCAGGACTTAGGCGCTCAGCCCCAGCATTTT. This encodes CASQDLGAQPQHF.

This chain joins TRBV2 and TRBJ2-5, with D possibly matching TRBD2 (5 bases). The CDR3 runs 11 residues. In germline, CDR1 is SNHLY, CDR2 FYNNEI. V was cut by 3 bases and J by 7 bases, with 6 bases left in between. The CDR3 region has the DNA TGTGCCAGCAGTGATCGGGGGACCCAGTACTTC. Protein product: CASSDRGTQYF. Full variable domain (outside the CDR3, taken from reference TRBV2 and TRBJ2-5): EPEVTQTPSHQVTQMGQEVILRCVPISNHLYFYWYRQILGQKVEFLVSFYNNEISEKSEIFDDQFSVERPDGSNFTLKIRSTKLEDSAMYFCASSDRGTQYFGPGTRLLVL.

The V call is TRBV11-3, the J call TRBJ2-1, with D maybe TRBD1 (6 bases). V lost 2 bases and J 10 bases, leaving 12 bases between the germline ends. CDR3 length: 13 residues. CDR1 and CDR2 (germline): SGHNT, YENEEA. The CDR3 is CASSLRQEGEQFF. In nucleotides, the CDR3 is TGTGCCAGCAGCTTACGACAGGAAGGCGAGCAGTTCTTC.

V usage is TRBV6-1 and J usage is TRBJ2-3, with TRBD2 matching 8 bases. Germline V lookup: CDR1 MNHNS, CDR2 SASEGT. V lost 7 bases and J lost 0; bases outside the gene matches: 6. CDR3 length: 15 amino acids. The CDR3 DNA follows: TGTGCCAGCAAGCAGGCGGGGGGTAGCACAGATACGCAGTATTTT. It yields the protein CASKQAGGSTDTQYF.

This rearrangement joins TRBV2 to TRBJ1-6, with 9 bases identical to TRBD1. The CDR3 consists of 16 residues. Germline values: CDR1 SNHLY, CDR2 FYNNEI. J gave up 0 bases and V 10 bases, and 7 bases lay outside the gene matches. The DNA of the CDR3 is TGTGCCATCAGGGGGACAGGGAGCTCCTATAATTCACCCCTCCACTTT. It translates to CAIRGTGSSYNSPLHF.

The chain is built from TRBV5-5 and TRBJ2-7, with 8 bases aligning to TRBD1. Germline trimming cut 4 bases from V and 4 bases from J; bases unmatched to any gene: 13. The V gene's germline CDR1 is SGHKS and CDR2 YYEKEE (reference sequence). The CDR3 length is 16 residues. The chain's CDR3 is CASSQERTGNLYEQYF. The CDR3 nucleotides are TGTGCCAGCAGCCAAGAGAGGACAGGGAATTTATACGAGCAGTACTTC.

The rearrangement joins TRBV2 to TRBJ2-1, with D perhaps TRBD2 (5 bases). The CDR3 sequence is 13 residues long. CDR1 is SNHLY, CDR2 FYNNEI, per germline. Trimming cost V 8 bases and J 5 bases, with 13 bases left between them. The CDR3 sequence: CASERASHNEQFF. Written as DNA, the CDR3 is TGTGCCAGCGAACGTGCTAGCCACAATGAGCAGTTCTTC.

V gene TRBV10-3 combines with J gene TRBJ1-1; TRBD1 is a possible D gene (6 bases). Between the trimmed V and J ends, which lost 3 bases and 5 bases, there was a span of 16 bases. Germline-derived CDR1 and CDR2 are ENHRY and SYGVKD. CDR3 size: 15 residues. The CDR3 reads CAISDRTETGTEAFF. CDR3 nucleotides: TGTGCCATCAGTGATCGGACAGAGACAGGTACTGAAGCTTTCTTT.

The chain carries TRBV4-1 and TRBJ2-7; possibly TRBD1 for D (5 bases). CDR1 and CDR2 (germline): MGHRA, YSYEKL. The CDR3 loop spans 16 amino acids. Trimming took 4 bases from V and 3 from J, leaving 19 bases between them. The chain's CDR3 is CASSRLREGALYEQYF. Here the CDR3 DNA reads TGCGCCAGCAGCCGCCTAAGAGAAGGGGCCCTCTACGAGCAGTACTTC.

This clone was counted between two and nine times. The rearrangement uses TRBV5-8 and TRBJ1-1; 7 nucleotides align to TRBD1. The CDR3 runs to 15 residues. The germline V gene has CDR1 SGHTS and CDR2 YDEGEE. J was trimmed by 1 base and V by 4 bases; bases with no gene match: 7. DNA for the CDR3: TGTGCCAGCAGCCAAGGGACAGTTCCGAACACTGAAGCTTTCTTT. This sequence encodes CASSQGTVPNTEAFF.

J is TRBJ2-1 and V is TRBV27; unclear D gene. The CDR3 is 14 residues long. Looked up from germline, CDR1 is MNHEY and CDR2 is SMNVEV (reference sequence). Trimming shortened V by 6 bases and J by 4 bases, and 13 bases separated the two germline ends. The CDR3 DNA is TGTGCCAGCAGATACAGTACCCTTTACAATGAGCAGTTCTTC. Protein sequence: CASRYSTLYNEQFF.

The rearrangement links TRBV15 to TRBJ2-1; 12 bases align to TRBD2. V was pared by 7 bases and J by 5 bases, with 3 bases of the junction left unmatched. The CDR3 has 14 residues. Germline values: CDR1 LNHNV, CDR2 YYDKDF (reference sequence). The CDR3 reads CATTSGRADNEQFF. In nucleotides, the CDR3 is TGTGCCACCACTAGCGGGAGGGCCGACAATGAGCAGTTCTTC.

This rearrangement joins TRBV7-9 to TRBJ2-6; 7 positions agree with TRBD1. The CDR3 totals 17 residues. CDR1 is SEHNR, CDR2 FQNEAQ, per germline (reference sequence). J lost 11 bases, V lost 4 bases, and 17 bases had no gene match. The CDR3 spells CASSSPTRTGTSHVLTF. For the CDR3, the DNA is TGTGCCAGCAGCTCGCCTACTCGGACAGGAACATCCCACGTCCTGACTTTC.